One sample yielded the 24 T cell receptor beta chains listed below, sequenced in a study of identical twins. From the 5' RACE reads, TCRdb called clonotypes with MiXCR, one entry per CDR3 protein. Here the sample spans about 890,000 distinct CDR3 sequences, more than 9% being singletons. These data were likewise used in another study, on yellow fever vaccine responses in identical twins.

The sequenced sample consisted of PBMCs. Receptor source: a woman between 18 and 29 years old in good health.

This sequence joins TRBV6-1 and TRBJ2-5, with a tentative D call TRBD1 (6 bases). The CDR3 loop spans 19 amino acids. V lost 1 base to trimming and J lost 5 bases, with 26 bases between them. Germline values: CDR1 MNHNS, CDR2 SASEGT. Written as DNA, the CDR3 is TGTGCCAGCAGTGAAGTACATTTCGGGACACAAACAAAGCGGGAGACCCAGTACTTC. The encoded protein is CASSEVHFGTQTKRETQYF.

This clonotype was seen ten or more times. Here the CDR3 DNA reads TGCGCCAGCAGCTTAAACGATAGGGAAAAACTGTTTTTT. The encoded protein is CASSLNDREKLFF. The chain combines TRBV5-1 with TRBJ1-4; D unresolved. Per the germline V gene, CDR1 is SGHRS and CDR2 is YFSETQ. V lost 2 bases and J lost 8, with 10 bases in between. The CDR3 extends over 13 amino acids.

J is TRBJ1-1 and V is TRBV2; no reliable D call. The CDR3 covers 14 residues. The germline V gene encodes CDR1 SNHLY and CDR2 FYNNEI. V was cut by 7 bases and J by 11 bases, with 23 bases left in between. The CDR3 DNA is TGTGCCAGCAAAACGGACGGATATCCCAGTCAGGCTTTCTTT. This codes for CASKTDGYPSQAFF.

V and J are TRBV3-1 and TRBJ2-7; no reliable D call. The CDR3 extends over 13 amino acids. The germline V and J ends were trimmed by 3 bases and 3 bases, with 9 bases remaining between them. Germline V CDR1 and CDR2: LGHDT, YNNKEL (reference sequence). This chain's CDR3 is CASSHGRNYEQYV. CDR3 nucleotides: TGTGCCAGCAGCCACGGACGGAACTACGAGCAGTACGTC.

The V and J genes are TRBV24-1 and TRBJ1-2; D is unresolved. The CDR3 extends over 14 amino acids. With 0 bases removed from V and 1 base from J, the gap between germline ends came to 5 bases. Per germline, CDR1 KGHDR and CDR2 SFDVKD. The CDR3 sequence: CATSDLDLNYGYTF. In nucleotides, the CDR3 is TGTGCCACCAGTGATTTGGACCTTAACTATGGCTACACCTTC.

This clonotype was recorded at least ten times. CDR3 sequence: CASSTQGPVQETQYF. As DNA, the CDR3 is TGTGCCAGCAGCACTCAGGGCCCCGTACAAGAGACCCAGTACTTC. V usage is TRBV11-3 and J usage is TRBJ2-5; possible D gene TRBD1, 5 bases. V was cut by 5 bases and J by 2 bases, with 15 bases left in between. Germline V gene lookup returns CDR1 SGHNT and CDR2 YENEEA. This CDR3 comprises 15 residues.

This clonotype was picked up a small number of times. This chain connects TRBV5-6 to TRBJ2-7; TRBD2 matches at 9 bases. From germline, CDR1 is SGHDT and CDR2 YYEEEE. This CDR3 region has 14 residues. J was trimmed by 0 bases and V by 7 bases; bases with no gene match: 5. Here the CDR3 reads CASEIAGASYEQYV. CDR3 sequence (DNA): TGTGCCAGCGAAATAGCGGGGGCCTCCTACGAGCAGTACGTC.

V is TRBV7-8 and J is TRBJ2-3, with 7 bases matching TRBD2. The length of the CDR3 is 17 residues. J was trimmed by 0 bases and V by 0 bases; bases with no gene match: 6. CDR1 and CDR2 from the germline V gene are SGHVS and FQNEAQ. CDR3 residues: CASSLASGRPSTDTQYF. The CDR3 DNA follows: TGTGCCAGCAGCTTAGCCTCCGGGAGGCCTAGCACAGATACGCAGTATTTT.

The J gene is TRBJ2-5, the V gene TRBV24-1; D unclear. The CDR3 consists of 14 residues. CDR1 KGHDR and CDR2 SFDVKD come from the germline V gene. The ends were cut back, 3 bases at V and 2 bases at J, with 9 bases in the middle. The CDR3 spells CATSDPAQQETQYF. CDR3 bases: TGTGCCACCAGTGATCCTGCTCAGCAAGAGACCCAGTACTTC.

This clonotype was observed a few times. The rearrangement links TRBV29-1 to TRBJ1-1, with 7 bases lining up with TRBD1. CDR1 and CDR2 from the germline V gene are SQVTM and ANQGSEA. Trimming cost V 8 bases and J 8 bases; bases outside gene matches: 14. CDR3 length: 13 amino acids. DNA of the CDR3: TGCAGCTCTTTGGGACAGTCGGGGACCGAAGCTTTCTTT. It codes for CSSLGQSGTEAFF.

In its sample, this clonotype was seen many times. The V gene is TRBV6-1, the J gene TRBJ1-6; a possible D gene is TRBD1 (5 bases). V lost 5 bases and J 5 bases, leaving 13 bases between the germline ends. The CDR3 is 15 residues long. CDR1 is MNHNS, CDR2 SASEGT, per germline. Here the CDR3 reads CASSQPGPNNSPLHF. CDR3 coding DNA: TGTGCCAGCAGTCAACCGGGACCTAATAATTCACCCCTCCACTTT.

This clonotype appeared a few times. V usage is TRBV24-1 and J usage is TRBJ2-1, with 7 bases lining up with TRBD2. Germline V gene sequence: CDR1 KGHDR, CDR2 SFDVKD. V was clipped by 4 bases and J by 1 base; unmatched bases: 3. This CDR3 is 15 amino acids long. The CDR3 DNA sequence: TGTGCCACCAGTGAGGGCGGGAGATCCTACAATGAGCAGTTCTTC. This translates into CATSEGGRSYNEQFF.

Only a few counts were recorded for this clonotype. The chain has TRBV4-1 and TRBJ1-5, with unresolved D. Germline assignment: CDR1 MGHRA and CDR2 YSYEKL. This CDR3 has 12 amino acids. The V and J ends lost 1 base and 8 bases respectively, with 6 bases between them. This chain's CDR3 is CASSQGGKPQHF. Here the CDR3 DNA reads TGCGCCAGCAGCCAAGGTGGAAAGCCCCAGCATTTT.

This clonotype was seen ten or more times. V and J are TRBV12-3 or TRBV12-4 and TRBJ2-5; maybe TRBD1 (5 bases). CDR3 length equals 13 residues. V lost 2 bases, J lost 3 bases, and 7 bases lay in between. DNA of the CDR3: TGTGCCAGCAGTTTAAAAGGGGAAGAGACCCAGTACTTC. Residues: CASSLKGEETQYF.

This chain connects TRBV6-1 to TRBJ1-5; D is unclear. In germline, CDR1 is MNHNS, CDR2 SASEGT. V lost 6 bases and J 3 bases, leaving 3 bases between the germline ends. The CDR3 sequence is 11 residues long. CDR3 sequence (DNA): TGTGCCAGCAGCTTCAATCAGCCCCAGCATTTT. This codes for CASSFNQPQHF.

CDR3 nucleotides: TGTGCCAGCAGCCAGACCGGCTACTTATACAATGAGCAGTTCTTC. Residues: CASSQTGYLYNEQFF. The V gene is TRBV14, the J gene TRBJ2-1; no clear D gene. This CDR3 contains 15 residues. The germline V and J ends were trimmed by 3 bases and 4 bases, with 13 bases remaining between them. Germline CDR1 SGHDN, CDR2 FVKESK. The full variable domain, in which reference TRBV14 and TRBJ2-1 provide the parts outside the CDR3, is EAGVTQFPSHSVIEKGQTVTLRCDPISGHDNLYWYRRVMGKEIKFLLHFVKESKQDESGMPNNRFLAERTGGTYSTLKVQPAELEDSGVYFCASSQTGYLYNEQFFGPGTRLTVL.

This clonotype was seen more than once but under ten times. The rearrangement uses TRBV5-1 and TRBJ1-2, with D hard to call. In germline, CDR1 is SGHRS, CDR2 YFSETQ. The CDR3 runs 13 residues. V lost 5 bases and J lost 4, with 12 bases in between. The CDR3 sequence: CASRGAESYGYTF. CDR3 sequence (DNA): TGCGCCAGCAGGGGCGCCGAGTCCTATGGCTACACCTTC.

This chain links TRBV5-1 with TRBJ2-5, with D unclear. The germline V gene encodes CDR1 SGHRS and CDR2 YFSETQ. V was pared by 0 bases and J by 3 bases, with 6 bases between. The CDR3 runs to 13 residues. This chain's CDR3 is CASSLVVEETQYF. DNA for the CDR3: TGCGCCAGCAGCTTGGTGGTAGAAGAGACCCAGTACTTC.

This clonotype was counted a few times. The CDR3 DNA follows: TGCAGTGCTAGAGATACTAGCGGGACCCATGAGCAGTTCTTC. Translated, it gives CSARDTSGTHEQFF. The V and J genes are TRBV20-1 and TRBJ2-1; 10 bases are shared with TRBD2. The CDR3 contains 14 residues. V lost 0 bases to trimming and J lost 8 bases; unmatched junction nucleotides: 4. Germline loops: CDR1 DFQATT, CDR2 SNEGSKA (reference sequence).

This chain uses TRBV12-3 or TRBV12-4 with TRBJ2-2, with 7 bases matching TRBD1. CDR3 size: 14 residues. V trimming: 6 bases; J trimming: 4 bases; junction bases outside the gene matches: 5. The CDR3 DNA is TGTGCCAGCAGCAACAACAGGGGCACCGGGGAGCTGTTTTTT. Encoded protein: CASSNNRGTGELFF.

This rearrangement joins TRBV2 to TRBJ1-1; no firm D call. The CDR3 is 14 residues long. V lost 4 bases and J 4 bases, leaving 13 bases between the germline ends. The germline gives CDR1 SNHLY, CDR2 FYNNEI. The CDR3 here is CASSGAGKGTEAFF. CDR3 DNA sequence: TGTGCCAGCAGTGGGGCGGGGAAGGGCACTGAAGCTTTCTTT.

The chain links TRBV6-5 to TRBJ1-2, with D hard to call. CDR3 length equals 11 residues. With 8 bases removed from V and 11 bases from J, the gap between germline ends came to 15 bases. Germline V gives CDR1 MNHEY, CDR2 SVGAGI. CDR3 DNA sequence: TGTGCCAGCGAGGCACGCGGGGTTTACACCTTC. It codes for CASEARGVYTF.

This chain links TRBV6-5 with TRBJ2-7, with 12 bases aligning to TRBD2. The ends lost 2 bases at V and 4 bases at J; junction bases unmatched: 3. The CDR3 runs 15 residues. Germline lookup yields CDR1 MNHEY and CDR2 SVGAGI. The CDR3 spells CASSYRTSGDYEQYF. CDR3 DNA: TGTGCCAGCAGTTACCGGACTAGCGGGGATTACGAGCAGTACTTC.

This clonotype showed up many times. This chain links TRBV7-9 with TRBJ2-1, with 9 nucleotides matching TRBD2. CDR3 length: 15 residues. The ends lost 5 bases at V and 5 bases at J; junction bases unmatched: 7. Looked up from germline, CDR1 is SEHNR and CDR2 is FQNEAQ (reference sequence). CDR3 region: CASSLSGSPNNEQFF. In nucleotides, the CDR3 is TGTGCCAGCAGCCTTAGCGGGAGTCCCAACAATGAGCAGTTCTTC.